Listed here is a single T cell receptor (beta chain). Its specificity is not known. V dropped 3 bases and J dropped 1 base, with 19 bases sitting between them. CDR1 and CDR2 (germline): GTSNPN, SVGIG (reference sequence). This CDR3 comprises 16 residues. The entirety of the isolated RNA underwent reverse transcription, so expressed TCRB transcripts were sequenced. For naive, central memory and regulatory T cell samples, reads averaged about 3.7 million. Libraries were prepared by immunoSEQ multiplex PCR; TCRdb keeps only in-frame clonotypes and omits some of them. The table includes 360,000 or so clones, around 19% detected once. This sample was included in a study of beta chain features in type 1 diabetes. Study results and caveats: Using cDNA template may skew counts toward highly expressing activated cells.

The chain uses TRBV30 and TRBJ2-7, with D perhaps TRBD1 (6 bases). This TCR was sampled from a woman between 18 and 29 years old in good health. Source material: naive CD4+ T cells from blood. The CDR3 DNA follows: TGTGCCTGGAGGTTTGGACAGACAGGAATTTCCTACGAGCAGTACTTC. It codes for CAWRFGQTGISYEQYF.